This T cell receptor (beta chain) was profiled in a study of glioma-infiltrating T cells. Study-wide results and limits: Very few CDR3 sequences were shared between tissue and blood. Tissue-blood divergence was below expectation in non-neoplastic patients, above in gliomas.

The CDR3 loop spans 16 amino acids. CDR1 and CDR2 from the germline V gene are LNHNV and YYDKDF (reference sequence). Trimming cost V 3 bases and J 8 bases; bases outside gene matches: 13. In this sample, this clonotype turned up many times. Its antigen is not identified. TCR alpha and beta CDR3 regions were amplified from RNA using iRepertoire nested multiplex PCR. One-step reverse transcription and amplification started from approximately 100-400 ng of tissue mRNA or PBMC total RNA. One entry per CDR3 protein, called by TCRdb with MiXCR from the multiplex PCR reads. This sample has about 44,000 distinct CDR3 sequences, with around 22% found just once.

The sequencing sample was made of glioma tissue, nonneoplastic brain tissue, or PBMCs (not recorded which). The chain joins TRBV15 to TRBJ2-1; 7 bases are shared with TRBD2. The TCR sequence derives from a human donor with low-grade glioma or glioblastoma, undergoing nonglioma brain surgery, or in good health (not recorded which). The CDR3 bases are TGTGCCACCAGCAGCGTAACACGAGCGGGACGCCATGAGCAGTTCTTC. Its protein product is CATSSVTRAGRHEQFF.